One sample yielded the 5 T cell receptor beta chains listed below, sequenced in a study of blood T cell repertoires in COVID-19. Method: immunoSEQ multiplex PCR; TCRdb's copy keeps in-frame clones and lacks some. The table shows 300,000 to 400,000 clones, with roughly 90% occurring only once. Sequencing was performed on peripheral blood. The receptors were sampled from a woman between 65 and 79 years old with COVID-19, enrolled during active disease.

This clone was detected only once. The chain links TRBV6-5 to TRBJ1-5; 8 positions agree with TRBD1. This CDR3 region has 13 residues. With 6 bases clipped from V and 8 bases from J, the junction kept 6 bases outside the gene matches. The germline V gene encodes CDR1 MNHEY and CDR2 SVGAGI. The CDR3 DNA reads TGTGCCAGCAGGAGGACAGGGTGGGAGCCCCAGCATTTT. Its protein is CASRRTGWEPQHF.

The chain links TRBV27 to TRBJ1-1, with TRBD1 matching over 11 bases. Trimming took 3 bases from V and 5 from J; bases not matched to a gene: 8. Germline values: CDR1 MNHEY, CDR2 SMNVEV (reference sequence). This CDR3 is built from 16 residues. The CDR3: CASSFSGTGGTTEAFF. The CDR3 bases are TGTGCCAGCAGTTTTTCTGGGACAGGGGGAACAACTGAAGCTTTCTTT.

The V and J genes are TRBV6-6 and TRBJ2-1; TRBD1 might be the D (7 bases). The CDR3 length is 14 residues. V shed 6 bases and J shed 3 bases, with 12 bases lying between them. Germline V gives CDR1 MNHNY, CDR2 SVGAGI (reference sequence). The CDR3 DNA follows: TGTGCCAGCAGCGGGCGGGACAGCTACAATGAGCAGTTCTTC. Protein: CASSGRDSYNEQFF.

The gene calls are TRBV3-1 (or the pseudogene TRBV3-2) and TRBJ2-1; D possibly corresponds to TRBD2 (5 bases). CDR3 length equals 11 residues. Deletions cut 4 bases from V and 7 bases from J, with 5 bases between. Germline V gene sequence: CDR1 LGHDT, CDR2 YNNKEL (reference sequence). The CDR3 DNA sequence: TGTGCCAGCAGCCGGAGGAATGAGCAGTTCTTC. Translation gives CASSRRNEQFF.

This clone was observed once. This chain uses TRBV7-9 with TRBJ1-2; D possibly corresponds to TRBD1 (5 bases). Trimming stripped 2 bases from V and 2 bases from J, with 12 bases between. The CDR3 length is 15 residues. CDR1 and CDR2 (germline): SEHNR, FQNEAQ (reference sequence). CDR3 residues: CASSLTSDKNYGYTF. The CDR3, as DNA: TGTGCCAGCAGCTTAACCTCGGACAAGAACTATGGCTACACCTTC.